These 30 T cell receptor beta chains were all obtained from the same sample, sequenced in a study of blood T cell repertoires in COVID-19. Profiled with immunoSEQ multiplex PCR; TCRdb holds only in-frame clones, not every one. The sample consists of over 200,000 clones, less than 90% of them appearing once. Sample: PBMCs or T cells enriched from blood (not recorded which). All receptors derive from a woman aged 40 to 50 who had recovered from COVID-19.

The genes are TRBV2 and TRBJ1-6; 9 bases map to TRBD1. With 6 bases clipped from V and 14 bases from J, the junction kept 8 bases outside the gene matches. The germline CDR1 and CDR2 sequences are SNHLY and FYNNEI. The CDR3 runs 13 residues. CDR3 sequence reads: CASRPTGGRSLHF. The CDR3 coding sequence is TGTGCCAGCAGACCGACAGGGGGAAGGTCCCTCCACTTT.

The chain recombines TRBV24-1 with TRBJ1-2; 7 bases are shared with TRBD1. The J segment lost 4 bases and the V segment lost 11 bases, leaving 12 bases of the junction unmatched. This CDR3 is built from 14 residues. Germline V CDR1 and CDR2: KGHDR, SFDVKD. The CDR3: CAILEGASSYGYTF. CDR3 DNA: TGTGCCATTCTCGAGGGGGCGTCCTCCTATGGCTACACCTTC.

This clone was detected a few times. The V gene is TRBV28, the J gene TRBJ1-4; 7 positions agree with TRBD1. This CDR3 has 14 residues. The germline CDR1 and CDR2 sequences are MDHEN and SYDVKM. Trimming at V came to 6 bases and at J to 6 bases, leaving 7 bases not matched to a gene. The CDR3 sequence is CASSLGGVDEKLFF. The DNA of the CDR3 is TGTGCCAGCAGCTTAGGGGGCGTTGATGAAAAACTGTTTTTT.

V is TRBV25-1 and J is TRBJ2-3, with D unresolved. Germline-derived CDR1 and CDR2 are MGHDK and SYGVNS. CDR3 length: 18 residues. Trimming cost V 3 bases and J 1 base, with 20 bases left between them. CDR3 residues: CASSDSSSERPGTDTQYF. DNA of the CDR3: TGTGCCAGCAGTGATTCTTCGTCGGAGCGCCCCGGCACAGATACGCAGTATTTT. Together with reference TRBV25-1 and TRBJ2-3, the CDR3 gives the full variable domain: EADIYQTPRYLVIGTGKKITLECSQTMGHDKMYWYQQDPGMELHLIHYSYGVNSTEKGDLSSESTVSRIRTEHFPLTLESARPSHTSQYLCASSDSSSERPGTDTQYFGPGTRLTVL.

The chain is built from TRBV30 and TRBJ2-1, with 10 bases fitting TRBD2. Germline V gives CDR1 GTSNPN, CDR2 SVGIG (reference sequence). This CDR3 contains 15 residues. Trimming at V came to 2 bases and at J to 4 bases, leaving 5 bases not matched to a gene. The CDR3 is CAWSPSGRGYNEQFF. The CDR3, as DNA: TGTGCCTGGAGTCCTAGCGGGAGAGGGTACAATGAGCAGTTCTTC.

The J gene is TRBJ1-2, the V gene TRBV10-3; D perhaps matches TRBD1 (6 bases). V was shortened by 8 bases and J by 2 bases, with 15 bases between the two germline ends. The CDR3 is 14 amino acids. Germline V lookup: CDR1 ENHRY, CDR2 SYGVKD. The CDR3 here is CAIFSPGQNYGYTF. CDR3 sequence (DNA): TGTGCCATCTTTAGCCCCGGACAGAACTATGGCTACACCTTC.

This clone was seen a single time. This sample also contains other DNA sequences that code for the same CDR3. This chain connects TRBV2 to TRBJ2-7; the match to TRBD2 covers 10 bases. V shed 4 bases, J shed 4 bases, and the junction held 4 bases outside the gene matches. CDR3 length: 14 residues. Germline values: CDR1 SNHLY, CDR2 FYNNEI. In DNA form, the CDR3 reads TGTGCCAGCAGTGTAGCGGGAGGTTCGTACGAGCAGTACTTC. This gives the protein CASSVAGGSYEQYF.

This rearrangement joins TRBV10-3 to TRBJ2-7; TRBD1 aligns across 9 bases. There are 15 residues in the CDR3. Germline V gene sequence: CDR1 ENHRY, CDR2 SYGVKD. The CDR3 nucleotides are TGTGCCATCAGTGAACGACAGGGGGACCGGTACTTACCGGGCGTC. It translates to CAISERQGDRYLPGV.

The V and J genes are TRBV18 and TRBJ2-3, with 13 bases fitting TRBD2. Germline V lookup: CDR1 KGHSH, CDR2 LQKENI. With 4 bases clipped from V and 5 bases from J, the junction kept 3 bases outside the gene matches. The CDR3 covers 15 residues. Written as DNA, the CDR3 is TGTGCCAGCTCACTCTGGACTAGCGGGAGAGATACGCAGTATTTT. Translation gives CASSLWTSGRDTQYF.

The chain links TRBV28 to TRBJ1-5; D is possibly TRBD1 (5 bases). The CDR3 length is 13 residues. Per the germline V gene, CDR1 is MDHEN and CDR2 is SYDVKM. V lost 6 bases and J lost 3, with 9 bases in between. CDR3 protein: CASRGQDNQPQHF. As DNA, the CDR3 is TGTGCCAGCAGGGGGCAGGACAATCAGCCCCAGCATTTT.

The chain recombines TRBV19 with TRBJ1-5; 10 nucleotides match TRBD1. V gave up 0 bases and J gave up 5 bases; unmatched junction bases: 4. The CDR3 is made up of 16 amino acids. Per germline, CDR1 LNHDA and CDR2 SQIVND (reference sequence). The CDR3 loop is CASSIDQDRGDQPQHF. CDR3 nucleotides: TGTGCCAGTAGTATAGATCAGGACAGGGGGGATCAGCCCCAGCATTTT.

This sequence joins TRBV19 and TRBJ1-2, with TRBD1 matching over 9 bases. The junction had 10 bases not matched to a gene; V was cut back by 5 bases and J by 3 bases. This CDR3 spans 16 amino acids. Looked up from germline, CDR1 is LNHDA and CDR2 is SQIVND (reference sequence). CDR3 residues: CASSPLGTGKDYGYTF. CDR3 nucleotide sequence: TGTGCCAGTAGTCCCCTTGGGACAGGGAAGGACTATGGCTACACCTTC.

The chain couples TRBV5-6 to TRBJ2-1; 9 bases agree with TRBD2. V dropped 4 bases and J dropped 7; count of bases not matched to a gene: 15. This CDR3 region has 17 residues. CDR1 is SGHDT, CDR2 YYEEEE, per germline. The CDR3 bases are TGTGCCAGCAGCCTGCGAACTAGCGGGCTTCAGGGGAATGAGCAGTTCTTC. Translation: CASSLRTSGLQGNEQFF. The full variable domain, in which reference TRBV5-6 and TRBJ2-1 provide the parts outside the CDR3, is DAGVTQSPTHLIKTRGQQVTLRCSPKSGHDTVSWYQQALGQGPQFIFQYYEEEERQRGNFPDRFSGHQFPNYSSELNVNALLLGDSALYLCASSLRTSGLQGNEQFFGPGTRLTVL.

The V gene is TRBV19, the J gene TRBJ2-5, with D tentatively TRBD2 (5 bases). CDR1 and CDR2 from the germline V gene are LNHDA and SQIVND (reference sequence). V shed 8 bases and J shed 5 bases, with 9 bases lying between them. There are 11 residues in the CDR3. Here the CDR3 DNA reads TGTGCCAGTGGGAGTTTGGAGACCCAGTACTTC. Protein sequence: CASGSLETQYF.

This rearrangement joins TRBV6-2 or TRBV6-3 to TRBJ2-2, with unresolved D. The CDR3 spans 16 residues. Germline lookup yields CDR1 MNHEY and CDR2 SVGEGT. The V gene lost 6 bases and the J gene lost 5 bases, with 19 bases spanning the gap. The CDR3 bases are TGTGCCAGCAGCCCACTCCCCTCGCGAGTAACCGGGGAGCTGTTTTTT. Translation gives CASSPLPSRVTGELFF.

The J gene is TRBJ2-1, the V gene TRBV5-4, with 11 positions matching TRBD2. The CDR3 sequence is 15 residues long. Trimming removed 2 bases from V and 7 bases from J; junction bases left unmatched: 5. Germline V gene sequence: CDR1 SGHNT, CDR2 YYREEE (reference sequence). The CDR3 sequence is CASSFELAGVNEQFF. CDR3 bases: TGTGCCAGCAGCTTTGAACTAGCGGGAGTGAATGAGCAGTTCTTC.

The V and J genes are TRBV24-1 and TRBJ2-1, with 9 bases fitting TRBD1. After removal of 4 bases from V and 3 bases from J, the junction contained 6 bases not matched to a gene. The CDR3 covers 16 residues. The V gene's germline CDR1 is KGHDR and CDR2 SFDVKD. In DNA, the CDR3 is TGTGCCACCAGTGACCCGGGACAGGGAGGCTACAATGAGCAGTTCTTC. Translation: CATSDPGQGGYNEQFF.

This clone showed up just once. The chain employs TRBV7-2 and TRBJ2-7; 9 bases match TRBD2. In germline, CDR1 is SGHTA, CDR2 FQGNSA. CDR3 size: 13 residues. Trimming cost V 5 bases and J 6 bases; bases outside gene matches: 5. The CDR3 spells CASSISGRAEQYF. The CDR3 DNA is TGTGCCAGCAGCATTAGCGGGAGAGCCGAGCAGTACTTC.

The sample holds one count of this clone. This chain connects TRBV19 to TRBJ2-1, with 9 bases lining up with TRBD2. CDR3 length equals 19 residues. V trimming: 1 base; J trimming: 6 bases; junction bases outside the gene matches: 16. Looked up from germline, CDR1 is LNHDA and CDR2 is SQIVND (reference sequence). This chain's CDR3 is CASSIVRRVEASGTNEQFF. CDR3 nucleotide sequence: TGTGCCAGTAGTATAGTCAGGCGGGTAGAGGCTAGCGGGACCAATGAGCAGTTCTTC. Drawing the rest from reference TRBV19 and TRBJ2-1, the complete variable domain is DGGITQSPKYLFRKEGQNVTLSCEQNLNHDAMYWYRQDPGQGLRLIYYSQIVNDFQKGDIAEGYSVSREKKESFPLTVTSAQKNPTAFYLCASSIVRRVEASGTNEQFFGPGTRLTVL.

The rearrangement joins TRBV28 to TRBJ1-5, with 9 positions matching TRBD1. V shed 0 bases, J shed 5 bases, and the junction held 8 bases outside the gene matches. This CDR3 is 17 amino acids long. Per germline, CDR1 MDHEN and CDR2 SYDVKM. Here the CDR3 reads CASSLWGQGRRDQPQHF. The DNA of the CDR3 is TGTGCCAGCAGTTTATGGGGACAGGGACGTAGGGATCAGCCCCAGCATTTT.

V and J are TRBV2 and TRBJ2-7; 7 bases map to TRBD1. The germline CDR1 and CDR2 sequences are SNHLY and FYNNEI. The CDR3 contains 14 residues. V trimming: 5 bases; J trimming: 3 bases; junction bases outside the gene matches: 7. In DNA, the CDR3 is TGTGCCAGCAGTCTGACACAGGGGAACTACGAGCAGTACGTC. It yields the protein CASSLTQGNYEQYV.

The chain couples TRBV24-1 to TRBJ2-3; 12 nucleotides line up with TRBD2. The CDR3 has 16 residues. CDR1 is KGHDR and CDR2 is SFDVKD in the germline V gene. V lost 6 bases, J lost 0 bases, and 3 bases stayed unmatched. The CDR3: CATSIGTSGSTDTQYF. CDR3 coding DNA: TGTGCCACCAGTATTGGGACTAGCGGGAGCACAGATACGCAGTATTTT.

This clone was seen just once. The chain carries TRBV28 and TRBJ2-1; TRBD2 agrees at 9 bases. Looked up from germline, CDR1 is MDHEN and CDR2 is SYDVKM. Unmatched junction bases numbered 8, after V lost 2 bases and J lost 3 bases. This CDR3 comprises 17 residues. Here the CDR3 reads CASSLATSGRYYNEQFF. DNA for the CDR3: TGTGCCAGCAGTTTAGCGACTAGCGGACGATACTACAATGAGCAGTTCTTC.

The chain uses TRBV7-2 and TRBJ1-1, with 9 bases lining up with TRBD1. CDR3 size: 13 residues. The germline V gene encodes CDR1 SGHTA and CDR2 FQGNSA. V lost 3 bases and J lost 7; bases outside the gene matches: 3. In DNA form, the CDR3 reads TGTGCCAGCAGCTTGGGACAGGGACGTGAAGCTTTCTTT. This gives the protein CASSLGQGREAFF. Drawing the rest from reference TRBV7-2 and TRBJ1-1, the complete variable domain is GAGVSQSPSNKVTEKGKDVELRCDPISGHTALYWYRQSLGQGLEFLIYFQGNSAPDKSGLPSDRFSAERTGGSVSTLTIQRTQQEDSAVYLCASSLGQGREAFFGQGTRLTVV.

The V and J genes are TRBV2 and TRBJ2-7; D is perhaps TRBD2 (6 bases). The V gene lost 6 bases and the J gene lost 3 bases, with 15 bases spanning the gap. The V gene's germline CDR1 is SNHLY and CDR2 FYNNEI. CDR3 length: 14 residues. CDR3 in DNA: TGTGCCAGCAGGGACCTAGCGAAAAACTACGAGCAGTACTTC. This encodes CASRDLAKNYEQYF.

The J gene is TRBJ2-3, the V gene TRBV4-1; D might be TRBD2 (6 bases). Per the germline V gene, CDR1 is MGHRA and CDR2 is YSYEKL. The V end lost 3 bases, the J end lost 9 bases, and 16 bases lay between the germline ends. CDR3 length: 14 residues. CDR3 DNA sequence: TGCGCCAGCAGCCAGGAGGGCCCTTCAGGAACGCAGTATTTT. This translates into CASSQEGPSGTQYF.

The chain couples TRBV7-9 to TRBJ2-1, with D possibly TRBD2 on 5 matching bases. The CDR3 runs 12 residues. Trimming pared 3 bases from V and 11 bases from J, leaving 11 bases between. The germline V gene has CDR1 SEHNR and CDR2 FQNEAQ (reference sequence). The DNA for the CDR3 is TGTGCCAGCAGCTTTATCAGCGGCCAGCAGTTCTTC. Its protein is CASSFISGQQFF.

V is TRBV7-9 and J is TRBJ2-3, with 7 positions matching TRBD2. The ends lost 1 base at V and 4 bases at J; junction bases unmatched: 8. The CDR3 sequence is 16 residues long. The V gene's germline CDR1 is SEHNR and CDR2 FQNEAQ (reference sequence). The DNA of the CDR3 is TGTGCCAGCAGCTTAGAGGTGGGAGGGCCGGCAGATACGCAGTATTTT. It yields the protein CASSLEVGGPADTQYF.

The J gene is TRBJ1-4, the V gene TRBV7-9, with a weak D call TRBD1 (6 bases). This CDR3 spans 13 amino acids. V was cut by 2 bases and J by 6 bases, with 7 bases left in between. Germline assignment: CDR1 SEHNR and CDR2 FQNEAQ (reference sequence). CDR3: CASSLRQDEKLFF. In DNA, the CDR3 is TGTGCCAGCAGCTTAAGACAGGATGAAAAACTGTTTTTT.

The chain is built from TRBV27 and TRBJ2-7, with 9 bases identical to TRBD1. The CDR3 has 14 residues. Per the germline V gene, CDR1 is MNHEY and CDR2 is SMNVEV (reference sequence). V dropped 4 bases and J dropped 4; count of bases not matched to a gene: 5. CDR3: CASSWDRDGYEQYF. CDR3 coding DNA: TGTGCCAGCAGTTGGGACAGGGACGGGTACGAGCAGTACTTC.